The 30 T cell receptor beta chains in this list originate from one sample, sequenced in a study of T cells in Graves' hyperthyroidism and ophthalmopathy. Amplified TCR beta CDR3 regions derived from RNA transcripts. HTBI primers drove first-round RT-PCR of the TCR CDR3. TCRdb reanalysed the multiplex PCR reads using MiXCR and keeps one entry per CDR3 protein. The table shows nearly 600,000 distinct CDR3 sequences, with approximately 15% occurring only once. Sequenced sample: blood. The origin of the receptors is a woman aged 18 to 35 with Graves' ophthalmopathy.

This clonotype was seen a handful of times. This sequence joins TRBV4-1 and TRBJ2-1; possibly TRBD1 for D (7 bases). The CDR3 has 15 amino acids. Germline values: CDR1 MGHRA, CDR2 YSYEKL. The V end was cut by 0 bases, the J end by 8 bases, with 14 bases between. CDR3: CASSQESTGRYEQFF. The CDR3 bases are TGCGCCAGCAGCCAAGAATCGACAGGGAGGTATGAGCAGTTCTTC.

This clonotype was picked up many times. The chain is built from TRBV3-1 and TRBJ2-1; D possibly corresponds to TRBD2 (5 bases). Per germline, CDR1 LGHDT and CDR2 YNNKEL (reference sequence). The CDR3 contains 17 residues. Trimming cost V 0 bases and J 8 bases, with 20 bases left between them. The DNA for the CDR3 is TGTGCCAGCAGCCAAGAAGCGCCTGTGGTTCTTAGCGATGAGCAGTTCTTC. Its protein is CASSQEAPVVLSDEQFF.

This clonotype was seen many times. This rearrangement joins TRBV5-1 to TRBJ1-5; the D gene is possibly TRBD1 (5 bases). Trimming took 0 bases from V and 1 from J, leaving 8 bases between them. This CDR3 comprises 15 residues. Germline loops: CDR1 SGHRS, CDR2 YFSETQ. The CDR3 DNA sequence: TGCGCCAGCAGCTTGGGAGGGGCGAGCAATCAGCCCCAGCATTTT. Its protein product is CASSLGGASNQPQHF.

This clonotype was counted many times. The rearrangement links TRBV7-9 to TRBJ2-7; perhaps TRBD1 as D (6 bases). The V end lost 4 bases, the J end lost 0 bases, and 16 bases lay between the germline ends. Germline CDR1 SEHNR, CDR2 FQNEAQ (reference sequence). The CDR3 runs to 16 residues. The CDR3 nucleotides are TGTGCCAGCAGCTCACACCGGACAGTGGACTCCTACGAGCAGTACTTC. Amino acid sequence: CASSSHRTVDSYEQYF.

A few counts support this clonotype. The rearrangement joins TRBV29-1 to TRBJ2-6; TRBD1 matches 10 bases. The germline V gene encodes CDR1 SQVTM and CDR2 ANQGSEA. Unmatched junction bases numbered 13, after V lost 2 bases and J lost 9 bases. This CDR3 has 17 amino acids. CDR3: CSVELWSRDRGRNVLTF. For the CDR3, the DNA is TGCAGCGTTGAATTGTGGAGCCGGGACAGGGGACGCAACGTCCTGACTTTC.

This clonotype was detected many times. The rearrangement joins TRBV7-9 to TRBJ2-1; TRBD2 is a possible D gene (5 bases). CDR1 and CDR2 (germline): SEHNR, FQNEAQ (reference sequence). V lost 1 base and J lost 3, with 13 bases in between. This CDR3 is 16 amino acids long. DNA of the CDR3: TGTGCCAGCAGCTTAGTGCCGGGAAGCGGCTACAATGAGCAGTTCTTC. It translates to CASSLVPGSGYNEQFF.

This clonotype was observed a handful of times. The chain joins TRBV6-2 or TRBV6-3 to TRBJ2-5; 8 bases map to TRBD1. Losses at the gene ends were 0 bases for V and 5 bases for J; bases not matched to a gene: 8. CDR3 length: 16 amino acids. Germline V gene sequence: CDR1 MNHEY, CDR2 SVGEGT. CDR3 bases: TGTGCCAGCAGTTACTCTGTTGGGTCAGGGGGCGAGACCCAGTACTTC. Translating gives CASSYSVGSGGETQYF.

This clonotype was counted many times. The rearrangement uses TRBV6-1 and TRBJ2-7; D tentatively fits TRBD1 or TRBD2 (6 bases each). V was cut by 5 bases and J by 5 bases, with 16 bases left in between. The CDR3 consists of 14 residues. Per germline, CDR1 MNHNS and CDR2 SASEGT. CDR3 DNA sequence: TGTGCCAGCAGTTACGGAGGGGGTCTCGACGAGCAGTACTTC. Its protein product is CASSYGGGLDEQYF.

V is TRBV19 and J is TRBJ2-3, with 9 bases identical to TRBD2. CDR3 length: 16 amino acids. CDR1 is LNHDA and CDR2 is SQIVND in the germline V gene (reference sequence). V shed 3 bases, J shed 6 bases, and the junction held 10 bases outside the gene matches. This chain's CDR3 is CASSMAGGPLGDTQYF. Here the CDR3 DNA reads TGTGCCAGTAGTATGGCGGGAGGGCCCTTAGGGGATACGCAGTATTTT.

The J gene is TRBJ2-1, the V gene TRBV12-3 or TRBV12-4; 9 bases align to TRBD2. V dropped 6 bases and J dropped 5; count of bases not matched to a gene: 8. The length of the CDR3 is 15 residues. As DNA, the CDR3 is TGTGCCAGCAGCGCTCGACTAGCGGAGAACAATGAGCAGTTCTTC. Translated, it gives CASSARLAENNEQFF.

This clonotype came up many times. The chain recombines TRBV7-8 with TRBJ2-1; 15 bases are shared with TRBD2. Germline V gene lookup returns CDR1 SGHVS and CDR2 FQNEAQ. The length of the CDR3 is 18 residues. Losses at the gene ends were 2 bases for V and 6 bases for J; bases not matched to a gene: 8. CDR3 sequence (DNA): TGTGCCAGCAGCTTAAGTGGGACTAGCGGGAGGCATCGCAATGAGCAGTTCTTC. This codes for CASSLSGTSGRHRNEQFF.

The rearrangement uses TRBV9 and TRBJ1-6; TRBD1 matches at 8 bases. J was trimmed by 7 bases and V by 0 bases; bases with no gene match: 0. Germline lookup yields CDR1 SGDLS and CDR2 YYNGEE. The length of the CDR3 is 14 residues. The DNA for the CDR3 is TGTGCCAGCAGCGTAGCAGGGGGCAATTCACCCCTCCACTTT. As protein: CASSVAGGNSPLHF.

This chain joins TRBV7-9 and TRBJ2-5; a weak D match, TRBD2 (5 bases). The CDR3 has 17 residues. V lost 1 base to trimming and J lost 1 base, with 16 bases between them. Germline CDR1 SEHNR, CDR2 FQNEAQ (reference sequence). The CDR3 is CASSLGEAVLSQETQYF. The CDR3 DNA follows: TGTGCCAGCAGCTTAGGTGAAGCGGTCCTGTCCCAAGAGACCCAGTACTTC.

This clonotype was counted many times. The gene calls are TRBV3-1 and TRBJ1-4; perhaps TRBD1 as D (5 bases). The V and J ends lost 4 bases and 4 bases respectively, with 13 bases between them. The CDR3 runs to 15 residues. CDR1 LGHDT and CDR2 YNNKEL come from the germline V gene (reference sequence). DNA of the CDR3: TGTGCCAGCAGCCGTGACAGCTACGGTAATGAAAAACTGTTTTTT. Its protein product is CASSRDSYGNEKLFF.

The chain uses TRBV6-2 or TRBV6-3 and TRBJ2-3, with 16 positions matching TRBD2. The CDR3 runs 18 residues. V shed 2 bases and J 1 base; nucleotides not matched to a gene: 3. CDR1 is MNHEY, CDR2 SVGEGT, per germline. The chain's CDR3 is CASSYPGLAGGGTDTQYF. The DNA of the CDR3 is TGTGCCAGCAGTTACCCGGGACTAGCGGGAGGGGGCACAGATACGCAGTATTTT.

This clonotype was seen many times. V gene TRBV7-6 combines with J gene TRBJ2-3; the D gene is possibly TRBD1 (5 bases). V was cut by 1 base and J by 0 bases, with 11 bases left in between. Germline V gene data show CDR1 as SGHVS and CDR2 as FNYEAQ. The CDR3 extends over 16 amino acids. CDR3 sequence: CASSLETVTSTDTQYF. In nucleotides, the CDR3 is TGTGCCAGCAGCTTAGAGACAGTAACTAGCACAGATACGCAGTATTTT.

A note on this clonotype: A clone one base away is much larger, so this may be a read error. The chain couples TRBV28 to TRBJ2-5, with D maybe TRBD2 (5 bases). CDR1 is MDHEN and CDR2 is SYDVKM in the germline V gene. This CDR3 has 13 residues. CDR3 loop: CASSNGGRETQCF. Written as DNA, the CDR3 is TGTGCCAGCAGTAACGGTGGGAGAGAGACCCAGTGCTTC.

This clonotype was counted ten times or more. The chain couples TRBV6-2 or TRBV6-3 to TRBJ2-7; 8 nucleotides line up with TRBD2. This CDR3 is 16 amino acids long. The junction had 7 bases not matched to a gene; V was cut back by 0 bases and J by 3 bases. Germline V CDR1 and CDR2: MNHEY, SVGEGT. The DNA for the CDR3 is TGTGCCAGCAGTTACTCGACGGGAGGGCAAGTCTACGAGCAGTACTTC. It encodes CASSYSTGGQVYEQYF.

J is TRBJ1-6 and V is TRBV28; D gene ambiguous. Germline CDR1 reads MDHEN; CDR2 reads SYDVKM. Trimming stripped 3 bases from V and 13 bases from J, with 16 bases between. This CDR3 spans 14 amino acids. CDR3 sequence: CASSFMGGRGPLHF. CDR3 coding DNA: TGTGCCAGCAGTTTTATGGGTGGTCGAGGGCCCCTCCACTTT.

This clonotype was seen a few times. The V call is TRBV28, the J call TRBJ2-7; D is undetermined. Between the trimmed V and J ends, which lost 6 bases and 8 bases, there was a span of 17 bases. Germline CDR1 and CDR2: MDHEN and SYDVKM. CDR3 length equals 13 residues. The CDR3 nucleotides read TGTGCCAGCAGCCCACGAGCATCTTATCAGCAGTACTTC. Translating gives CASSPRASYQQYF.

The CDR3 nucleotides are TGTGCCAGTAGTATAGTTGGGACAGCGTGGGGGTACAATGAGCAGTTCTTC. Its translation: CASSIVGTAWGYNEQFF. The chain combines TRBV19 with TRBJ2-1, with 7 bases aligning to TRBD1. Germline CDR1 and CDR2: LNHDA and SQIVND (reference sequence). CDR3 size: 17 residues. V trimming: 1 base; J trimming: 4 bases; junction bases outside the gene matches: 10.

This clonotype was counted many times. This chain links TRBV6-2 or TRBV6-3 with TRBJ2-7; 9 bases fit TRBD2. Germline assignment: CDR1 MNHEY and CDR2 SVGEGT. The J segment lost 3 bases and the V segment lost 5 bases, leaving 8 bases of the junction unmatched. The CDR3 sequence is 15 residues long. CDR3 residues: CASSISTSGNYEQYF. The CDR3 DNA reads as TGTGCCAGCAGTATCTCGACTAGCGGTAACTACGAGCAGTACTTC.

The CDR3 region is CASSTDRGNTIYF. CDR3 sequence (DNA): TGTGCCAGCAGCACGGACAGGGGAAACACCATATATTTT. V usage is TRBV7-3 and J usage is TRBJ1-3; TRBD1 matches at 7 bases. The CDR3 runs 13 residues. V shed 5 bases and J 4 bases; nucleotides not matched to a gene: 2. From germline, CDR1 is SGHTA and CDR2 FQGTGA.

The chain is built from TRBV27 and TRBJ1-1; D is ambiguous. Germline V CDR1 and CDR2: MNHEY, SMNVEV (reference sequence). The CDR3 runs 15 residues. Trimming took 11 bases from V and 1 from J, leaving 20 bases between them. The CDR3 loop reads CASYSPGSKNTEAFF. The CDR3 DNA is TGTGCCTCTTATTCCCCAGGCTCGAAGAACACTGAAGCTTTCTTT.

The J gene is TRBJ2-3, the V gene TRBV28; 7 bases align to TRBD1. CDR1 MDHEN and CDR2 SYDVKM come from the germline V gene. V lost 2 bases, J lost 1 base, and 3 bases stayed unmatched. The CDR3 is 15 residues long. The CDR3 DNA is TGTGCCAGCAGTTTAAGGGGGACAGGCACAGATACGCAGTATTTT. It yields the protein CASSLRGTGTDTQYF.

This clonotype has ten or more counts. The V call is TRBV7-2, the J call TRBJ2-1, with a possible D match to TRBD2 (5 bases). Trimming took off 6 bases at V and 0 bases at J, with 12 bases between the two ends. The CDR3 sequence is 15 residues long. Per the germline V gene, CDR1 is SGHTA and CDR2 is FQGNSA. The CDR3 sequence: CASSSGVFSYNEQFF. The CDR3 nucleotides are TGTGCCAGCAGTTCCGGGGTCTTCTCCTACAATGAGCAGTTCTTC.

This clonotype came up many times. The V gene is TRBV11-3, the J gene TRBJ2-7; D unresolved. The CDR3 sequence is 13 residues long. Trimming shortened V by 5 bases and J by 7 bases, and 15 bases separated the two germline ends. Looked up from germline, CDR1 is SGHNT and CDR2 is YENEEA. The CDR3 sequence: CASSPLGPGEQYF. DNA of the CDR3: TGTGCCAGCAGCCCCCTGGGCCCTGGGGAGCAGTACTTC.

The table lists this clonotype with many counts. The chain carries TRBV7-2 and TRBJ2-7; D gene unclear. The CDR3 is 13 amino acids. V lost 5 bases and J 2 bases, leaving 10 bases between the germline ends. Germline CDR1 is SGHTA and CDR2 is FQGNSA. The CDR3 is CASSLDRAYEQYF. DNA of the CDR3: TGTGCCAGCAGCCTAGACCGGGCCTACGAGCAGTACTTC.

In regard to this clonotype: At one end the junction does not follow the germline gene, possibly because of a read error. This chain links TRBV6-1 with TRBJ2-7, with 13 bases that match TRBD2. CDR1 is MNHNS, CDR2 SASEGT, per germline. CDR3 length equals 16 residues. CDR3 DNA sequence: TGTGCCAGCAGTGAAGCGCGACTAGCGGGAGGCTACGAGCGGTACTTC. Protein product: CASSEARLAGGYERYF.

This clonotype was counted ten times or more. This chain connects TRBV28 to TRBJ2-7; D is unclear. Deletions cut 3 bases from V and 4 bases from J, with 10 bases between. CDR1 is MDHEN, CDR2 SYDVKM, per germline. The CDR3 runs to 13 residues. This CDR3 is CASSFPNYYEQYF. For the CDR3, the DNA is TGTGCCAGCAGTTTCCCTAATTATTACGAGCAGTACTTC.